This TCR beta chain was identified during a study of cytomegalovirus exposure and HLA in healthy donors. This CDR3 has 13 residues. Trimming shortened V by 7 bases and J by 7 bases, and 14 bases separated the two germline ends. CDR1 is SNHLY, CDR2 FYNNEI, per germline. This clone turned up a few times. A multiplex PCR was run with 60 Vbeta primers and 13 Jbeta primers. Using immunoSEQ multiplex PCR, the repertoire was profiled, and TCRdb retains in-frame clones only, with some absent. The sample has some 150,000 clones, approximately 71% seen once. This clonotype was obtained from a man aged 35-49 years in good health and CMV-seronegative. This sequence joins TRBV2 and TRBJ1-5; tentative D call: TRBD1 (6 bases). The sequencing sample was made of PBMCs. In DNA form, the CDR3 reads TGTGCCAGCAATCTTGGGAGGGGGCAGCCCCAGCATTTT. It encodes CASNLGRGQPQHF.